The 18 T cell receptor beta chains given below trace back to one sample, sequenced in a study of T cell responses to AZD1222 COVID-19 vaccine. Assay: immunoSEQ multiplex PCR; the TCRdb copy retains only in-frame clones and omits some. Here the sample spans 100,000 to 150,000 clones, more than 80% being singletons. The sequencing here drew on peripheral blood, taken 28 days after the second AZD1222 dose. The receptor set was obtained from an adult who received the AZD1222 COVID-19 vaccine.

The J gene is TRBJ1-2, the V gene TRBV19, with D perhaps matching TRBD1 (6 bases). This CDR3 is 14 amino acids long. The germline V gene encodes CDR1 LNHDA and CDR2 SQIVND (reference sequence). The ends were cut back, 6 bases at V and 2 bases at J, with 13 bases in the middle. The CDR3 DNA sequence: TGTGCCAGTAGCCAAGCGAGGGGGAACTATGGCTACACCTTC. Its protein is CASSQARGNYGYTF.

The chain uses TRBV7-2 and TRBJ1-1; D remains unclear. CDR1 and CDR2 (germline): SGHTA, FQGNSA. Trimming took off 2 bases at V and 2 bases at J, with 9 bases between the two ends. This CDR3 is built from 14 residues. The CDR3 is CASSLFQTNTEAFF. The CDR3 bases are TGTGCCAGCAGCTTATTTCAGACAAACACTGAAGCTTTCTTT.

The CDR3 spells CASSYRDTTTYEQYF. In DNA form, the CDR3 reads TGCGCCAGCAGTTACCGGGACACCACAACCTACGAGCAGTACTTC. This rearrangement joins TRBV4-1 to TRBJ2-7, with D possibly TRBD1 on 6 matching bases. The CDR3 extends over 15 amino acids. The germline gives CDR1 MGHRA, CDR2 YSYEKL. Trimming left V 6 bases short and J 2 bases short, with 17 bases between.

The rearrangement uses TRBV19 and TRBJ1-1; unclear D gene. This CDR3 comprises 14 residues. Trimming stripped 6 bases from V and 2 bases from J, with 13 bases between. Germline assignment: CDR1 LNHDA and CDR2 SQIVND (reference sequence). The CDR3 coding sequence is TGTGCCAGTAGGCGAGAAGGAGATAACACTGAAGCTTTCTTT. This sequence encodes CASRREGDNTEAFF.

V and J are TRBV10-2 and TRBJ1-5; D possibly corresponds to TRBD1 (5 bases). Germline CDR1 is WSHSY and CDR2 is SAAADI. The V and J ends lost 8 bases and 3 bases respectively, with 11 bases between them. This CDR3 has 13 amino acids. In DNA form, the CDR3 reads TGCGCCAGCTCAGGGTCGAACAATCAGCCCCAGCATTTT. Its translation is CASSGSNNQPQHF.

This rearrangement joins TRBV5-1 to TRBJ2-7; 7 nucleotides agree with TRBD1. Germline CDR1 reads SGHRS; CDR2 reads YFSETQ. The CDR3 is made up of 15 amino acids. V shed 0 bases and J 5 bases; nucleotides not matched to a gene: 8. The chain's CDR3 is CASSLGGQLGDEQYF. The DNA for the CDR3 is TGCGCCAGCAGCTTGGGGGGACAGTTGGGCGACGAGCAGTACTTC.

This clone appeared once. This rearrangement joins TRBV20-1 to TRBJ2-2; 14 bases map to TRBD2. The CDR3 totals 17 residues. From germline, CDR1 is DFQATT and CDR2 SNEGSKA (reference sequence). The ends lost 3 bases at V and 1 base at J; junction bases unmatched: 4. Written as DNA, the CDR3 is TGCAGTGCTAGTTCCGGGACTAGCGGGGGGAACACCGGGGAGCTGTTTTTT. This gives the protein CSASSGTSGGNTGELFF.

The CDR3 region is CASSVGLTGQQETQYF. The CDR3 DNA follows: TGTGCCAGCAGCGTAGGGTTGACAGGGCAACAAGAGACCCAGTACTTC. This chain joins TRBV9 and TRBJ2-5, with TRBD1 identical over 7 bases. Germline CDR1 SGDLS, CDR2 YYNGEE. V was clipped by 0 bases and J by 2 bases; unmatched bases: 7. The CDR3 sequence is 16 residues long.

The J gene is TRBJ2-3, the V gene TRBV19, with D unclear. CDR1 is LNHDA, CDR2 SQIVND, per germline (reference sequence). The CDR3 is 17 amino acids. The ends were cut back, 3 bases at V and 0 bases at J, with 16 bases in the middle. CDR3 sequence reads: CASSIPGGDSSTDTQYF. CDR3 bases: TGTGCCAGTAGTATTCCCGGCGGTGACTCTAGCACAGATACGCAGTATTTT. Together with reference TRBV19 and TRBJ2-3, the CDR3 gives the full variable domain: DGGITQSPKYLFRKEGQNVTLSCEQNLNHDAMYWYRQDPGQGLRLIYYSQIVNDFQKGDIAEGYSVSREKKESFPLTVTSAQKNPTAFYLCASSIPGGDSSTDTQYFGPGTRLTVL.

The chain combines TRBV7-9 with TRBJ2-7; D may be TRBD2 (6 bases). The CDR3 covers 13 residues. Germline assignment: CDR1 SEHNR and CDR2 FQNEAQ (reference sequence). Trimming shortened V by 5 bases and J by 6 bases, and 14 bases separated the two germline ends. The CDR3 reads CASSSGTAGEQYF. The CDR3 DNA follows: TGTGCCAGCAGCAGTGGGACTGCCGGCGAGCAGTACTTC.

The rearrangement links TRBV28 to TRBJ2-7; D gene ambiguous. The length of the CDR3 is 17 residues. Germline V gene data show CDR1 as MDHEN and CDR2 as SYDVKM. The V gene lost 3 bases and the J gene lost 0 bases, with 18 bases spanning the gap. CDR3 nucleotide sequence: TGTGCCAGCAGTTTTGTCCTCTTACCCAAGGTCTCCTACGAGCAGTACTTC. Residues: CASSFVLLPKVSYEQYF.

The V and J genes are TRBV11-2 and TRBJ2-7, with no clear D. Germline CDR1 is SGHAT and CDR2 is FQNNGV. Trimming removed 3 bases from V and 4 bases from J, with 7 bases in between. The CDR3 has 12 residues. Here the CDR3 reads CASSLNSYEQYF. The CDR3 region has the DNA TGTGCCAGCAGCTTGAACAGTTACGAGCAGTACTTC.

The CDR3 nucleotides are TGTGCCAGCAGCCCTAACGACAGGGGGCGAAATGAAAAACTGTTTTTT. It specifies CASSPNDRGRNEKLFF. V is TRBV9 and J is TRBJ1-4, with TRBD1 matching over 10 bases. Trimming cost V 4 bases and J 5 bases; bases outside gene matches: 8. The CDR3 loop spans 16 amino acids. CDR1 is SGDLS and CDR2 is YYNGEE in the germline V gene.

This chain uses TRBV19 with TRBJ2-3; D could derive from TRBD1 or TRBD2 (6 bases each). Germline CDR1 is LNHDA and CDR2 is SQIVND (reference sequence). Trimming took off 8 bases at V and 0 bases at J, with 15 bases between the two ends. The CDR3 extends over 15 amino acids. CDR3 protein: CASHTWGASTDTQYF. CDR3 coding DNA: TGTGCCAGTCACACGTGGGGGGCTAGCACAGATACGCAGTATTTT.

V and J are TRBV29-1 and TRBJ1-2, with no clear D. This CDR3 is built from 12 residues. Germline V CDR1 and CDR2: SQVTM, ANQGSEA. V was trimmed by 5 bases and J by 8 bases, leaving 15 bases between them. The CDR3 bases are TGCAGCGTTTTCGGAAAATCGAGAGGCTACACCTTC. Amino acid sequence: CSVFGKSRGYTF. The full variable domain, with the rest looked up from reference TRBV29-1 and TRBJ1-2, is SAVISQKPSRDICQRGTSLTIQCQVDSQVTMMFWYRQQPGQSLTLIATANQGSEATYESGFVIDKFPISRPNLTFSTLTVSNMSPEDSSIYLCSVFGKSRGYTFGSGTRLTVV.

The V call is TRBV28, the J call TRBJ1-3; D gene ambiguous. Per the germline V gene, CDR1 is MDHEN and CDR2 is SYDVKM. V was pared by 4 bases and J by 2 bases, with 12 bases between. The CDR3 consists of 15 residues. In nucleotides, the CDR3 is TGTGCCAGCAGTTGGCTGGGGATCGCTGGAAACACCATATATTTT. Protein: CASSWLGIAGNTIYF.

A few counts support this clone. The V and J genes are TRBV28 and TRBJ1-5; D possibly corresponds to TRBD1 (5 bases). Trimming pared 4 bases from V and 13 bases from J, leaving 23 bases between. There are 15 residues in the CDR3. Per the germline V gene, CDR1 is MDHEN and CDR2 is SYDVKM. Here the CDR3 reads CASSSTAAGTPIQHF. Written as DNA, the CDR3 is TGTGCCAGCAGTTCAACCGCAGCCGGGACCCCAATTCAGCATTTT. Combining the CDR3 with reference TRBV28 and TRBJ1-5 gives the whole variable domain DVKVTQSSRYLVKRTGEKVFLECVQDMDHENMFWYRQDPGLGLRLIYFSYDVKMKEKGDIPEGYSVSREKKERFSLILESASTNQTSMYLCASSSTAAGTPIQHFGDGTRLSIL.

This CDR3 reads CASSFRGRYEQYF. CDR3 DNA: TGTGCCAGCAGCTTCAGGGGGAGATACGAGCAGTACTTC. The chain is built from TRBV5-4 and TRBJ2-7; 7 positions agree with TRBD1. CDR1 is SGHNT and CDR2 is YYREEE in the germline V gene (reference sequence). V shed 2 bases and J 4 bases; nucleotides not matched to a gene: 3. The CDR3 has 13 residues.